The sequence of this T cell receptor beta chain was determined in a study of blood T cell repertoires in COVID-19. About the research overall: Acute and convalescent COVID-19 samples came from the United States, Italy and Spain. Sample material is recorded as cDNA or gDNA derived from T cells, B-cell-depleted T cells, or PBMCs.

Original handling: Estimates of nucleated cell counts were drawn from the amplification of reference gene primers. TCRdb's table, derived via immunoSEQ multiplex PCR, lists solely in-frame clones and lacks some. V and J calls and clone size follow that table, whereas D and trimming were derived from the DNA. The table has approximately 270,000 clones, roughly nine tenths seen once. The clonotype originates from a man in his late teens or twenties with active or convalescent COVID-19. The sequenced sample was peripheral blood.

The CDR3 DNA sequence: TGTGCCAGCAGTGACGGTGAAGCTTTCTTT. It codes for CASSDGEAFF. The chain links TRBV2 to TRBJ1-1, with D hard to call. This CDR3 has 10 amino acids. Germline V gene lookup returns CDR1 SNHLY and CDR2 FYNNEI. V was clipped by 3 bases and J by 7 bases, with 3 bases between them. Together with reference TRBV2 and TRBJ1-1, the CDR3 gives the full variable domain: EPEVTQTPSHQVTQMGQEVILRCVPISNHLYFYWYRQILGQKVEFLVSFYNNEISEKSEIFDDQFSVERPDGSNFTLKIRSTKLEDSAMYFCASSDGEAFFGQGTRLTVV.